The 21 T cell receptor beta chains reported below all come from one sample, sequenced in a study of long-term antiretroviral therapy in people with HIV. Researchers ran immunoSEQ v3.0 at survey level. The method was immunoSEQ multiplex PCR; TCRdb's version includes in-frame clones alone and lacks a portion of them. The sample lists some 25,000 clones; about 88% were seen once. Sequences were derived from unsorted PBMCs, sampled 1.9 years after starting antiretroviral therapy. These receptors were taken from a woman in her 30s with HIV.

The chain links TRBV12-5 to TRBJ2-1, with 11 bases matching TRBD1. CDR3 size: 15 residues. The V segment lost 5 bases and the J segment 7 bases; nucleotides outside the gene matches: 7. The germline gives CDR1 LGHNT, CDR2 FRNRAP. DNA for the CDR3: TGTGCTAGTGGTCCGGACAGGGGGCATGGAAATGAGCAGTTCTTC. It codes for CASGPDRGHGNEQFF.

The J gene is TRBJ2-2, the V gene TRBV6-6, with D possibly matching TRBD1 (6 bases). Per germline, CDR1 MNHNY and CDR2 SVGAGI (reference sequence). V dropped 6 bases and J dropped 1 base, with 9 bases sitting between them. The CDR3 covers 14 residues. The CDR3 sequence is CASRSGVNTGELFF. CDR3 DNA sequence: TGTGCCAGCAGGTCAGGGGTGAACACCGGGGAGCTGTTTTTT.

The J gene is TRBJ2-5, the V gene TRBV13; weak D call: TRBD2 (5 bases). Germline lookup yields CDR1 PRHDT and CDR2 FYEKMQ (reference sequence). V was pared by 5 bases and J by 3 bases, with 13 bases between. The CDR3 runs to 14 residues. The CDR3 region has the DNA TGTGCCAGCAGCGTTCGGACGGAGGAAGAGACCCAGTACTTC. Residues: CASSVRTEEETQYF.

This clone appeared a single time. V gene TRBV6-4 combines with J gene TRBJ1-1; D possibly corresponds to TRBD1 (6 bases). There are 13 residues in the CDR3. Germline V gene data show CDR1 as MRHNA and CDR2 as SNTAGT. V was clipped by 4 bases and J by 1 base, with 7 bases between them. CDR3 in amino acids: CASSADRNTEAFF. CDR3 nucleotides: TGTGCCAGCAGTGCGGACAGGAACACTGAAGCTTTCTTT.

The chain employs TRBV7-3 and TRBJ1-1; 8 nucleotides align to TRBD1. After removal of 2 bases from V and 7 bases from J, the junction contained 9 bases not matched to a gene. The CDR3 runs to 15 residues. The germline CDR1 and CDR2 sequences are SGHTA and FQGTGA. The CDR3 loop reads CASSLSTTGAGEAFF. CDR3 bases: TGTGCCAGCAGCTTATCCACGACAGGGGCGGGTGAAGCTTTCTTT.

This chain links TRBV4-2 with TRBJ2-3; D might be TRBD2 (5 bases). This CDR3 is built from 14 residues. The V gene lost 3 bases and the J gene lost 1 base, with 8 bases spanning the gap. CDR1 and CDR2 from the germline V gene are LGHNA and YNFKEQ. The CDR3 loop reads CASSHWGGTDTQYF. The CDR3, as DNA: TGTGCCAGCAGCCACTGGGGAGGCACAGATACGCAGTATTTT.

The rearrangement joins TRBV7-6 to TRBJ1-1, with 7 bases that match TRBD1. The CDR3 is made up of 15 amino acids. V was clipped by 3 bases and J by 1 base; unmatched bases: 5. Germline V gene sequence: CDR1 SGHVS, CDR2 FNYEAQ. This CDR3 reads CASSFWTGSNTEAFF. CDR3 DNA sequence: TGTGCCAGCAGCTTTTGGACAGGATCGAACACTGAAGCTTTCTTT.

This rearrangement joins TRBV5-1 to TRBJ1-2; the match to TRBD1 covers 10 bases. The length of the CDR3 is 14 residues. The V gene's germline CDR1 is SGHRS and CDR2 YFSETQ. The J segment lost 3 bases and the V segment lost 3 bases, leaving 2 bases of the junction unmatched. CDR3 bases: TGCGCCAGCAGCTCGACAGGGGGCGACTATGGCTACACCTTC. Its protein is CASSSTGGDYGYTF.

The chain combines TRBV7-9 with TRBJ1-3; tentative D call: TRBD1 (5 bases). Deletions cut 7 bases from V and 0 bases from J, with 13 bases between. The CDR3 consists of 15 residues. Germline lookup yields CDR1 SEHNR and CDR2 FQNEAQ (reference sequence). This CDR3 is CASIKTGNSGNTIYF. CDR3 sequence (DNA): TGTGCCAGCATTAAAACAGGCAACTCTGGAAACACCATATATTTT.

V and J are TRBV30 and TRBJ2-5, with 8 bases identical to TRBD2. This CDR3 is built from 15 residues. V was pared by 1 base and J by 2 bases, with 6 bases of the junction left unmatched. From germline, CDR1 is GTSNPN and CDR2 SVGIG (reference sequence). The DNA for the CDR3 is TGTGCCTGGAGTGCCCCGGGGGGGATTCAAGAGACCCAGTACTTC. Its translation: CAWSAPGGIQETQYF. Using reference TRBV30 and TRBJ2-5 for the parts outside the CDR3, the full variable domain is SQTIHQWPATLVQPVGSPLSLECTVEGTSNPNLYWYRQAAGRGLQLLFYSVGIGQISSEVPQNLSASRPQDRQFILSSKKLLLSDSGFYLCAWSAPGGIQETQYFGPGTRLLVL.

The rearrangement joins TRBV6-6 to TRBJ2-5; 7 nucleotides line up with TRBD1. J gave up 5 bases and V 2 bases, and 2 bases lay outside the gene matches. Germline V gene data show CDR1 as MNHNY and CDR2 as SVGAGI (reference sequence). The CDR3 sequence is 13 residues long. CDR3 residues: CASSYDRVETQYF. The CDR3 DNA follows: TGTGCCAGCAGTTACGACAGGGTGGAGACCCAGTACTTC.

The chain is built from TRBV11-3 and TRBJ2-5; 7 nucleotides match TRBD1. The CDR3 is 14 residues long. V lost 6 bases to trimming and J lost 4 bases; unmatched junction nucleotides: 8. The germline CDR1 and CDR2 sequences are SGHNT and YENEEA. CDR3: CASSPSDRLETQYF. CDR3 coding DNA: TGTGCCAGCAGTCCATCGGACAGGCTAGAGACCCAGTACTTC.

The J gene is TRBJ1-4, the V gene TRBV5-6; D might be TRBD1 (5 bases). Trimming removed 5 bases from V and 4 bases from J, with 9 bases in between. The CDR3 loop spans 13 amino acids. Germline CDR1 and CDR2: SGHDT and YYEEEE. CDR3 sequence: CASRGGGNEKLFF. CDR3 sequence (DNA): TGTGCCAGCAGGGGCGGGGGTAATGAAAAACTGTTTTTT.

The rearrangement uses TRBV7-2 and TRBJ2-5; possibly TRBD2 for D (7 bases). Germline lookup yields CDR1 SGHTA and CDR2 FQGNSA. This CDR3 is 14 amino acids long. Trimming removed 2 bases from V and 3 bases from J, with 10 bases in between. CDR3 sequence reads: CASSLQGREETQYF. The CDR3 nucleotides read TGTGCCAGCAGCTTACAGGGGAGGGAAGAGACCCAGTACTTC.

The chain couples TRBV4-1 to TRBJ2-1, with TRBD2 matching over 8 bases. Germline lookup yields CDR1 MGHRA and CDR2 YSYEKL. The CDR3 has 15 residues. The junction had 7 bases not matched to a gene; V was cut back by 2 bases and J by 7 bases. CDR3 region: CASSQPGGALNEQFF. The CDR3 DNA reads as TGCGCCAGCAGCCAACCCGGGGGGGCCTTGAATGAGCAGTTCTTC.

The chain employs TRBV10-3 and TRBJ1-2; D gene unclear. Germline V gives CDR1 ENHRY, CDR2 SYGVKD. V was clipped by 7 bases and J by 6 bases, with 12 bases between them. The CDR3 has 12 residues. CDR3 sequence: CAITDFRDGYTF. The CDR3 DNA reads TGTGCCATCACCGACTTTCGGGATGGCTACACCTTC.

The chain's CDR3 is CAWRPVTGGNTIYF. The DNA of the CDR3 is TGTGCCTGGCGACCGGTGACAGGTGGAAACACCATATATTTT. The rearrangement joins TRBV30 to TRBJ1-3, with a possible D match to TRBD1 (6 bases). The CDR3 contains 14 residues. From germline, CDR1 is GTSNPN and CDR2 SVGIG (reference sequence). V gave up 5 bases and J gave up 3 bases, with 14 bases separating them.

This rearrangement joins TRBV4-1 to TRBJ1-1; no reliable D call. The CDR3 is made up of 13 amino acids. Trimming stripped 1 base from V and 11 bases from J, with 14 bases between. The germline V gene encodes CDR1 MGHRA and CDR2 YSYEKL. CDR3 coding DNA: TGCGCCAGCAGCCAAGTTAGTGGGTCGGAGGCTTTCTTT. It yields the protein CASSQVSGSEAFF.

In this sample, this clone turned up a few times. The CDR3 sequence is CASRTDRKETQYF. The CDR3 DNA is TGTGCCAGCAGGACAGACAGAAAAGAGACCCAGTACTTC. The chain uses TRBV6-1 and TRBJ2-5; the D gene is possibly TRBD1 (5 bases). The CDR3 spans 13 residues. CDR1 MNHNS and CDR2 SASEGT come from the germline V gene. V dropped 6 bases and J dropped 3 bases, with 11 bases sitting between them.

This sequence joins TRBV9 and TRBJ1-3, with D possibly matching TRBD1 (6 bases). With 3 bases removed from V and 3 bases from J, the gap between germline ends came to 10 bases. CDR3 length: 14 amino acids. Looked up from germline, CDR1 is SGDLS and CDR2 is YYNGEE. CDR3 protein: CASSGEGVGNTIYF. The CDR3 coding sequence is TGTGCCAGCAGCGGAGAGGGGGTTGGAAACACCATATATTTT.

The rearrangement links TRBV6-5 to TRBJ1-1, with D possibly TRBD1 on 5 matching bases. The V gene lost 8 bases and the J gene lost 7 bases, with 17 bases spanning the gap. Germline V CDR1 and CDR2: MNHEY, SVGAGI. This CDR3 is 13 amino acids long. CDR3 DNA: TGTGCCAGCGCGAAGGGGCCCACCTTTGAAGCTTTCTTT. Its protein product is CASAKGPTFEAFF.